One sample yielded the 8 T cell receptor beta chains listed below, sequenced in a study of T cells in localized non-small cell lung cancer. Sequencing used immunoSEQ multiplex PCR; TCRdb keeps in-frame clones, though not all of them. This table holds over 70,000 clones, 86% found once. Sequenced here: peripheral blood, sampled before any cancer treatment. The receptor source for this set is an older male donor with stage III squamous cell lung carcinoma.

The V and J genes are TRBV6-1 and TRBJ2-7, with D tentatively TRBD1 or TRBD2 (5 bases each). Germline V lookup: CDR1 MNHNS, CDR2 SASEGT. V was trimmed by 5 bases and J by 2 bases, leaving 10 bases between them. This CDR3 comprises 13 residues. The CDR3 DNA follows: TGTGCCAGCAGTTTGGGACCGACCTACGAGCAGTACTTC. Translation gives CASSLGPTYEQYF.

The J gene is TRBJ2-5, the V gene TRBV4-3; D might be TRBD1 (5 bases). This CDR3 comprises 16 residues. V lost 0 bases and J 2 bases, leaving 13 bases between the germline ends. The V gene's germline CDR1 is LGHNA and CDR2 YSLEER. The CDR3 DNA reads TGCGCCAGCAGCCAAGATCCCAGGGTGGGACAAGAGACCCAGTACTTC. Amino acids: CASSQDPRVGQETQYF.

This chain joins TRBV21-1 and TRBJ1-2. TRBV21-1 has pseudogene status. The CDR3 has 17 residues. CDR3 residues: CASSRNGPREGNYGYTF. The DNA of the CDR3 is TGTGCCAGCAGCCGAAACGGACCGAGGGAGGGTAACTATGGCTACACCTTC.

The V and J genes are TRBV5-8 and TRBJ1-1; possibly TRBD1 for D (5 bases). The CDR3 has 14 amino acids. The ends were cut back, 4 bases at V and 0 bases at J, with 10 bases in the middle. Germline V gene sequence: CDR1 SGHTS, CDR2 YDEGEE. This CDR3 is CASSRGLLNTEAFF. The CDR3 region has the DNA TGTGCCAGCAGCCGGGGACTCCTGAACACTGAAGCTTTCTTT.

The V gene is TRBV4-1, the J gene TRBJ2-1; TRBD1 matches 11 bases. Trimming removed 3 bases from V and 1 base from J; junction bases left unmatched: 5. Germline values: CDR1 MGHRA, CDR2 YSYEKL. The CDR3 loop spans 17 amino acids. The CDR3 spells CASSQIGTGGSYNEQFF. DNA for the CDR3: TGCGCCAGCAGCCAGATAGGGACAGGGGGGTCCTACAATGAGCAGTTCTTC.

The chain couples TRBV7-9 to TRBJ1-3; D remains unclear. Trimming removed 1 base at V and 4 bases at J, with 8 bases between. Germline-derived CDR1 and CDR2 are SEHNR and FQNEAQ (reference sequence). CDR3 length: 14 amino acids. CDR3 region: CASSLGVPGNTIYF. DNA for the CDR3: TGTGCCAGCAGCTTAGGGGTTCCCGGAAACACCATATATTTT.

This clone occurred once. This rearrangement joins TRBV19 to TRBJ1-4; weak D call: TRBD1 (5 bases). Germline V gives CDR1 LNHDA, CDR2 SQIVND (reference sequence). The CDR3 runs 14 residues. V lost 5 bases, J lost 8 bases, and 15 bases lay in between. The CDR3 here is CASSPGAGPEKLFF. The DNA of the CDR3 is TGTGCCAGTAGTCCCGGGGCAGGGCCCGAAAAACTGTTTTTT.

The chain is built from TRBV7-2 and TRBJ1-5; TRBD1 aligns across 7 bases. V trimming: 1 base; J trimming: 3 bases; junction bases outside the gene matches: 3. Germline values: CDR1 SGHTA, CDR2 FQGNSA. The CDR3 has 15 residues. The CDR3 loop reads CASSLDRGDNQPQHF. The CDR3 coding sequence is TGTGCCAGCAGCTTAGACAGGGGAGACAATCAGCCCCAGCATTTT.